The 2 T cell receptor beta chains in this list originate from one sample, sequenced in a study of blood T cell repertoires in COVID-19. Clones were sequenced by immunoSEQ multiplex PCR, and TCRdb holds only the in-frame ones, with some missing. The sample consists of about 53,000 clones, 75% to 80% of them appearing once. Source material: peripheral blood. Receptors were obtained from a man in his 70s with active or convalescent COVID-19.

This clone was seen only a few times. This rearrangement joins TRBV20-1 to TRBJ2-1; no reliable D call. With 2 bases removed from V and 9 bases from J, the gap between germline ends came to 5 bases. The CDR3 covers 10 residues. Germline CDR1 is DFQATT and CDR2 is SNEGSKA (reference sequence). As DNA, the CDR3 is TGCAGTGCTAGAAGAGGTGAGCAGTTCTTC. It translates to CSARRGEQFF.

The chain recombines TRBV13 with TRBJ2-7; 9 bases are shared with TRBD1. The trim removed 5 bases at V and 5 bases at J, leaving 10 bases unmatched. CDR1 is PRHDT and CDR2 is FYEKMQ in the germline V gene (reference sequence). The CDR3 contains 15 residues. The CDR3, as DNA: TGTGCCAGCAGCCTCGCGAGACAGGGGGATCACGAGCAGTACTTC. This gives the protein CASSLARQGDHEQYF.